This T cell receptor beta chain was retrieved from a study of CD8+CD57+ T cells in acquired aplastic anemia. Overall study context: Quantities of DNA derived from sorted CD4+ and CD8+ cells averaged around 3 ug.

Genomic DNA served as template for TCR beta VDJ and CDR3 profiling. TCRdb re-derived calls from the reads in MiXCR, one entry per CDR3 protein. The sample has hundreds of thousands of distinct CDR3 sequences; 65% to 75% are singletons. Germline CDR1 and CDR2: SQVTM and ANQGSEA. V lost 3 bases, J lost 14 bases, and 21 bases lay in between. The CDR3 has 13 residues. This TCR was sampled from a human donor in good health, serving as a control. The chain recombines TRBV29-1 with TRBJ2-3; no clear D. The sequenced sample was sorted CD4+, CD8+, or CD8+CD57+ T cells (not recorded which) from PBMCs. DNA for the CDR3: TGCAGCGTTGAGTTCCAGGTAAGGGATACAGCGTATTTT. Its translation is CSVEFQVRDTAYF.